Presented here are 9 T cell receptor beta chains from one specimen sequenced in a study of CD8 T cells in ankylosing spondylitis. TCRdb re-called the 5' RACE reads through MiXCR, storing one row per CDR3 protein. The data contain roughly 180,000 distinct CDR3 sequences, 9.5% to 10% of them singletons. The sample consisted of blood, either unsorted or a sorted T cell fraction (not recorded which). These receptors originate from a female donor with ankylosing spondylitis or in good health (not recorded which).

The chain employs TRBV9 and TRBJ2-7, with D possibly called TRBD1 or TRBD2 (5 bases each). Germline-derived CDR1 and CDR2 are SGDLS and YYNGEE. This CDR3 has 15 residues. The ends were cut back, 2 bases at V and 2 bases at J, with 14 bases in the middle. The CDR3 DNA is TGTGCCAGCAGCGTGGGGGTCCAGGGAGCCTACGAGCAGTACTTC. The encoded protein is CASSVGVQGAYEQYF.

This clonotype was detected a few times. The V gene is TRBV29-1, the J gene TRBJ1-3, with D perhaps matching TRBD1 (5 bases). Trimming cost V 0 bases and J 5 bases, with 14 bases left between them. Germline loops: CDR1 SQVTM, CDR2 ANQGSEA. The CDR3 has 15 amino acids. CDR3 sequence reads: CSVEDWAGPRNTIYF. Here the CDR3 DNA reads TGCAGCGTTGAAGATTGGGCAGGGCCAAGAAACACCATATATTTT.

This clonotype appeared a few times. Here the CDR3 DNA reads TGTGCCAGCAACGAGCAGTACTTC. This sequence encodes CASNEQYF. The chain couples TRBV5-8 to TRBJ2-7, with no clear D. V was trimmed by 6 bases and J by 5 bases, leaving 0 bases between them. Germline V gene data show CDR1 as SGHTS and CDR2 as YDEGEE. The CDR3 is 8 amino acids.

A note on this clonotype: A read error may be the cause here, since a much bigger clone is one base away. The CDR3 here is CAWSGGRGEQYF. The CDR3 DNA follows: TGTGCCTGGAGTGGGGGACGGGGCGAGCAGTACTTC. The rearrangement joins TRBV30 to TRBJ2-7; the D call may be TRBD1 or TRBD2 (5 bases each). Germline CDR1 is GTSNPN and CDR2 is SVGIG (reference sequence). Between the trimmed V and J ends, which lost 1 base and 6 bases, there was a span of 10 bases. The CDR3 totals 12 residues. Complete variable domain (other parts from reference TRBV30 and TRBJ2-7): SQTIHQWPATLVQPVGSPLSLECTVEGTSNPNLYWYRQAAGRGLQLLFYSVGIGQISSEVPQNLSASRPQDRQFILSSKKLLLSDSGFYLCAWSGGRGEQYFGPGTRLTVT.

This clonotype appeared a few times. The gene calls are TRBV11-2 and TRBJ1-2; D remains unclear. The germline gives CDR1 SGHAT, CDR2 FQNNGV. This CDR3 contains 13 residues. V lost 5 bases and J lost 2, with 9 bases in between. CDR3 coding DNA: TGTGCCAGCAGCCCCATGCCGAACTATGGCTACACCTTC. This sequence encodes CASSPMPNYGYTF.

This clonotype turned up a few times. The chain links TRBV20-1 to TRBJ2-1; 11 nucleotides align to TRBD2. The CDR3 sequence is 17 residues long. CDR1 and CDR2 from the germline V gene are DFQATT and SNEGSKA (reference sequence). J gave up 7 bases and V 0 bases, and 11 bases lay outside the gene matches. The CDR3 DNA follows: TGCAGTGCTAGAGATCTCCCGACTAGCGGGATAGGGAATGAGCAGTTCTTC. Protein: CSARDLPTSGIGNEQFF.

This sequence joins TRBV12-3 or TRBV12-4 and TRBJ1-4; D ambiguous. The CDR3 consists of 13 residues. V lost 5 bases and J lost 8, with 12 bases in between. The CDR3 loop is CASSGRVQEKLFF. As DNA, the CDR3 is TGTGCCAGCAGTGGTAGAGTCCAAGAAAAACTGTTTTTT.

This chain joins TRBV14 and TRBJ1-1, with unresolved D. The CDR3 is made up of 13 amino acids. Germline CDR1 SGHDN, CDR2 FVKESK. V lost 1 base and J 0 bases, leaving 3 bases between the germline ends. CDR3: CASSQAVNTEAFF. CDR3 sequence (DNA): TGTGCCAGCAGCCAAGCCGTGAACACTGAAGCTTTCTTT.

This clonotype was counted between two and nine times. This chain uses TRBV7-9 with TRBJ2-7; TRBD1 aligns across 12 bases. Germline lookup yields CDR1 SEHNR and CDR2 FQNEAQ (reference sequence). This CDR3 contains 14 residues. V shed 10 bases and J 7 bases; nucleotides not matched to a gene: 11. The CDR3 sequence: CAIPGTGGVNEQYF. CDR3 in DNA: TGTGCCATCCCCGGGACAGGGGGCGTAAATGAGCAGTACTTC.